Here is one T cell receptor (beta chain) with its context. The data were taken from a study of cytomegalovirus exposure and HLA in healthy donors. Primers included in the PCR were 60 Vbeta and 13 Jbeta primers. The assay was immunoSEQ multiplex PCR, and TCRdb's table has in-frame clones only and misses some. This sample yields 89,000 or so clones, of which about four fifths are seen a single time; 5.6% belongs to the top ten. The CDR3 contains 16 residues. Trimming stripped 5 bases from V and 6 bases from J, with 19 bases between. In germline, CDR1 is SEHNR, CDR2 FQNEAQ (reference sequence). This clonotype was sampled from a woman under 30 in good health and CMV-seropositive. The chain employs TRBV7-9 and TRBJ1-4; D unclear. The sample taken for sequencing was PBMCs. The chain's CDR3 is CASSPPSGVRDEKLFF. As DNA, the CDR3 is TGTGCCAGCAGCCCCCCGAGCGGGGTCCGGGATGAAAAACTGTTTTTT.